What follows is one TCR beta chain and its context. The method was immunoSEQ multiplex PCR; TCRdb's version includes in-frame clones alone and lacks a portion of them. The profile shows a few hundred thousand clones, roughly 96% of them singletons. This CDR3 has 14 residues. V gave up 3 bases and J gave up 3 bases; unmatched junction bases: 5. Per the germline V gene, CDR1 is SGHTA and CDR2 is FQGNSA. The sample belongs to a study of shared clonotypes between healthy human individuals. V is TRBV7-2 and J is TRBJ2-7; TRBD2 matches at 7 bases. This TCR was recovered from a man aged 30 to 45 in good health. Sample: memory CD8+ T cells sorted from blood. Subset in this sample: CD45RO+ cells pooled with CCR7-negative TemRA cells. CDR3 protein: CASSLGGSVYEQYF. The CDR3 nucleotides are TGTGCCAGCAGCTTGGGCGGGAGTGTCTACGAGCAGTACTTC. Drawing the rest from reference TRBV7-2 and TRBJ2-7, the complete variable domain is GAGVSQSPSNKVTEKGKDVELRCDPISGHTALYWYRQSLGQGLEFLIYFQGNSAPDKSGLPSDRFSAERTGGSVSTLTIQRTQQEDSAVYLCASSLGGSVYEQYFGPGTRLTVT.